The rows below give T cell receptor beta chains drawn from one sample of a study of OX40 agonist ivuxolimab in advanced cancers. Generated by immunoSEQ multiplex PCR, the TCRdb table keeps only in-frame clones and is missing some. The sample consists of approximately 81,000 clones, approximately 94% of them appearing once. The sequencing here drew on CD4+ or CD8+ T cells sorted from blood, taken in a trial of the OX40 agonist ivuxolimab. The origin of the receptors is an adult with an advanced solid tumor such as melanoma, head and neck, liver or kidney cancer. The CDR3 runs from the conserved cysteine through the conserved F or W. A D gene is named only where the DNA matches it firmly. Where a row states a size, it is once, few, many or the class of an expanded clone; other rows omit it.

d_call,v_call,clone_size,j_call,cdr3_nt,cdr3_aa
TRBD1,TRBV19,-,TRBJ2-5,TGTGCCAGTAGTAAGGGGCTGACAGGGGGCGCGAGGGAGACCCAGTACTTC,CASSKGLTGGARETQYF
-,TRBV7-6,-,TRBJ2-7,TGTGCCAGCACCCCGAACGCCGGAGGACTGGAGTTCAACGAGCAGTACTTC,CASTPNAGGLEFNEQYF
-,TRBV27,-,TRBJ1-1,TGTGCCACCAAGGACGGGAACACTGAAGCTTTCTTT,CATKDGNTEAFF
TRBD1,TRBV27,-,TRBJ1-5,TGTGCCAGCAGTTGGGGACAGGGGGACCCCGGATATAGCAATCAGCCCCAGCATTTT,CASSWGQGDPGYSNQPQHF
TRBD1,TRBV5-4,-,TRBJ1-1,TGTGCCAGCAGCTTACAGGGGGCGCAAAGGACTGAAGCTTTCTTT,CASSLQGAQRTEAFF
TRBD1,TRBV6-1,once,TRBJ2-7,TGTGCCAGCAGTGAAGCCGGGACAGGATCCTACGAGCAGTACTTC,CASSEAGTGSYEQYF
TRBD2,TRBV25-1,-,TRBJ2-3,TGTGCCAGCAGTGAATTCGCCGGACTAGCGGGAGGCGATACGCAGTATTTT,CASSEFAGLAGGDTQYF
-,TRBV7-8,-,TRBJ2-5,TGTGCCAGCAGCTTAGAGGGCGGCAGATCATTCATCCCTCAAGAGACCCAGTACTTC,CASSLEGGRSFIPQETQYF
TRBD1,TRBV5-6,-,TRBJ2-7,TGTGCCAGCAGCTTCGGACAGGGGAGTCTGGAATCCCCCTACGAGCAGTACTTC,CASSFGQGSLESPYEQYF
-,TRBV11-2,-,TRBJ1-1,TGTGCCAGCAGTGAGGGGCCCGGCACTGAAGCTTTCTTT,CASSEGPGTEAFF
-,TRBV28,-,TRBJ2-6,TGTGCCAGCACCCCAATCGGGGCAGCAGACTCTGGGGCCAACGTCCTGACTTTC,CASTPIGAADSGANVLTF
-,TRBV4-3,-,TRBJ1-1,TGCGCCAGCAGCCACCGCAGGGGGAACACTGAAGCTTTCTTT,CASSHRRGNTEAFF
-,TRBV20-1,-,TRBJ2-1,TGCAGTGCTAGCAGTGACAATGAGCAGTTCTTC,CSASSDNEQFF
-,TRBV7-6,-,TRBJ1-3,TGTGCCAGCAGCTTAAATCAAGGTGTTGAAACTGGAAACACCATATATTTT,CASSLNQGVETGNTIYF
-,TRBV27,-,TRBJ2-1,TGTGCCAGCAGTCCATGGACTGGAGACAATGAGCAGTTCTTC,CASSPWTGDNEQFF
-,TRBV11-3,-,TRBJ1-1,TGTGCCAGCAGCCCGGGGCCGGGGAACACTGAAGCTTTCTTT,CASSPGPGNTEAFF
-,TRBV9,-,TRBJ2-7,TGTGCCAGCAGCGTAGCTGTGGGCTACGAGCAGTACTTC,CASSVAVGYEQYF
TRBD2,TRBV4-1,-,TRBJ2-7,TGCGCCAGCAGCCAAGACTGGACTAGCGGGGGGGACGAGCAGTACTTC,CASSQDWTSGGDEQYF
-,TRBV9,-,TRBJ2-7,TGTGCCAGCAGCGCGACGGACTCCTACGAGCAGTACTTC,CASSATDSYEQYF
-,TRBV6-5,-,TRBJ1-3,TGTGCCAGCAGTTACCTGCTGGATGGAGGAAACACCATATATTTT,CASSYLLDGGNTIYF
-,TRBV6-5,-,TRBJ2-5,TGTGCCAGCAGTTACGTTGACAGTGGCTATGGGACCCAGTACTTC,CASSYVDSGYGTQYF
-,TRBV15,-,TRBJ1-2,TGTGCCACCAGCAAGGGTCGGGGGCAGTTTAACTATGGCTACACCTTC,CATSKGRGQFNYGYTF
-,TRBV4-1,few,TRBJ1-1,TGCGCCAGCAGCCCTGCGGGTAGTATACACACTGAAGCTTTCTTT,CASSPAGSIHTEAFF
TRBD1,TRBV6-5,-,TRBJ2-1,TGTGCCAGCAGCGCCGGGACAGGGGTTGGGGAGCAGTTCTTC,CASSAGTGVGEQFF
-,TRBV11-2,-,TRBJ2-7,TGTGCCAGCGAGGGGCAGGGGCAAGACGAGCAGTACTTC,CASEGQGQDEQYF
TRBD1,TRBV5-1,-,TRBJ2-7,TGCGCCAGCAGCGGGGACAGGTCCTACGAGCAGTACTTC,CASSGDRSYEQYF
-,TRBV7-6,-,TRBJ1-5,TGTGCCAGCAGCTTAGTTTCGGGACTAAACAATCAGCCCCAGCATTTT,CASSLVSGLNNQPQHF
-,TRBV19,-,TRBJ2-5,TGTGCCAGACCTCCCCGGGACACGGGGGAGACCCAGTACTTC,CARPPRDTGETQYF
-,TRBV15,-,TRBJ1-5,TGTGCCACCTTTTCGGGGGATGATGGCAATCAGCCCCAGCATTTT,CATFSGDDGNQPQHF
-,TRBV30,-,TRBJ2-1,TGTGCCTGGAGTGTAACCTACAATGAGCAGTTCTTC,CAWSVTYNEQFF
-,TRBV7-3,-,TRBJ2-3,TGTGCCAGCAGCCCGCCGACAGGCACAGATACGCAGTATTTT,CASSPPTGTDTQYF
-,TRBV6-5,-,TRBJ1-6,TGTGCCAGCAGTTACTGGGGTTCACCCCTCCACTTT,CASSYWGSPLHF
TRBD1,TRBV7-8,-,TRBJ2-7,TGTGCCAGCAGCGCCATGGGACAGGGACCCTACGAGCAGTACTTC,CASSAMGQGPYEQYF
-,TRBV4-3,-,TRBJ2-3,TGCGCCAGCAGCCCAGGTGGAGGGGCAGATACGCAGTATTTT,CASSPGGGADTQYF
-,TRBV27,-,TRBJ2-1,TGTGCCAGCAGTTTCCTGGCGGCACAGAGCTCCTACAATGAGCAGTTCTTC,CASSFLAAQSSYNEQFF
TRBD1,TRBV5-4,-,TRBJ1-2,TGTGCCAGCAGCACGCAGGGGGAGGGCTATGGCTACACCTTC,CASSTQGEGYGYTF
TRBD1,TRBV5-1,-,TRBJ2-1,TGCGCCAGCAGCGTGGGACAGGACTACGAGCAGTTCTTC,CASSVGQDYEQFF
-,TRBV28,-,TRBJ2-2,TGTGCCAGCAGCCTTCCTAACACCGGGGAGCTGTTTTTT,CASSLPNTGELFF
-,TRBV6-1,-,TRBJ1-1,TGTGCCAGCAGTGACTTGCCGTTGTTCCCTGAAGCTTTCTTT,CASSDLPLFPEAFF
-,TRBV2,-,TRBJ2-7,TGTGCCACCCTTGATCCCCTTGCGGGAATCCACGAGCAGTACTTC,CATLDPLAGIHEQYF
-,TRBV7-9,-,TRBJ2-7,TGTGCCAGCAGCTTAGCGGGGGGCAGGCCCTACGAGCAGTACTTC,CASSLAGGRPYEQYF
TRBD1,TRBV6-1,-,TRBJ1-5,TGTGCCAGCACCTGGACAGGGCCGGCCCAGCATTTT,CASTWTGPAQHF